This TCR beta chain was captured in a study of Tregs in tolerant kidney transplant recipients. Of note for this clone: Germline and junction disagree at one end, which may indicate a read error.

The CDR3 extends over 16 amino acids. Per the germline V gene, CDR1 is SGHNT and CDR2 is YYREEE (reference sequence). Data came from immunoSEQ multiplex PCR; TCRdb stores just in-frame clones and leaves some out. Of around 50,000 clones in the sample, about four fifths were seen once. The sequencing sample was made of CD4+ T cells from blood. J is TRBJ1-1 and V is TRBV5-4; D not certain. The origin of this receptor is a human donor in good health. The CDR3 sequence: CASSQEVGQRSTEAFF. CDR3 in DNA: TGCGCCAGCAGCCAAGAAGTAGGCCAGAGGAGCACTGAAGCTTTCTTT.